This T cell receptor (beta chain) was captured in a study of cytomegalovirus exposure and HLA in healthy donors (dated by TCRdb to 2016 to 2017). For context, the study as a whole: A later analysis indicated that the 95 to 150 validation repertoires were generated on the platform also employed for the 700 or so repertoires of the first cohort. The study aimed to test whether cataloging public T cell receptors could reveal signatures of past pathogen exposure. Besides the first cohort of some 670 subjects, a separate validation cohort made up of 120 different subjects was used. To predict cytomegalovirus infection status, the study brought together high-throughput TCR immunosequencing, statistical association of individual TCRs with disease status, and machine learning.

Separate from the approximately 670-subject first cohort, the validation cohort of 120 subjects was the group to which the donors belonged. The research as a whole found: All 120 or so repertoires were used to score co-occurrence in the validation cohort in a later analysis, because that analysis had no HLA typing for the cohort. A few of the identified cytomegalovirus-associated TCR beta chains were confirmed in vitro to be specific for cytomegalovirus antigens. Subsequent analysis determined that TCRs grouped into clusters in the first cohort also showed a tendency toward co-occurrence across the roughly 110 validation repertoires, and 85% to 95% of cluster scores exceeded 0. The classifier was reported to diagnose cytomegalovirus status with high specificity and sensitivity in both the original cohort and the validation cohort. Most TCR sequences were seen in very few donors, while some public TCRs were found in many individuals. A total of about 150 TCR beta chains were listed by the study as associated with cytomegalovirus. It was suggested by the authors that the approach could potentially be generalized to other disease states and immunological phenotypes.

Receptor libraries were prepared by the immunoSEQ multiplex PCR assay. The authors processed their data as follows. A statistical classification framework was built for diagnosing cytomegalovirus status from the catalog of TCR beta chain sequences. This is the immuneACCESS table as TCRdb keeps it, with only in-frame sequences that have V and J called. A part of the clones is gone; compared with another copy, unresolved V genes explain less than half, and the rest is unexplained. V and J calls and clone size are as listed in that table; D and trimming were resolved from the DNA. This sample gives 200,000 to 250,000 clones in total; less than 90% of them show up just once. The ten top clones hold 5.5% to 6.5% of the sample. The germline V gene specifies MDHEN as CDR1 and SYDVKM as CDR2. Trimming costs V 5 bases and J 5 bases, and their ends lie 22 bases apart. Its CDR3 holds 16 amino acids, cysteine through phenylalanine. Solely the CDR3 DNA is kept, with 48 bases framed from the first base.

A note on this clone: Its antigen is not yet known. No base quality values were provided; no much bigger clone lies one nucleotide off.

Specimen: PBMCs. The receptor was isolated from a woman under 30 in good health and CMV-seronegative. The sequence joins TRBV28 to TRBJ2-7; the D gene is possibly TRBD2, with 5 bases matching. Here is the DNA: TGTGCCAGCAGTCGCACCCGGGAATATCTCTTCCACGAGCAGTACTTC. This codes for CASSRTREYLFHEQYF.